These 13 T cell receptor beta chains came from one sample sequenced in a study of blood T cell repertoires in COVID-19. Data came from immunoSEQ multiplex PCR; TCRdb stores just in-frame clones and leaves some out. The data hold about 200,000 clones, with approximately 86% observed a single time. The sequencing sample was made of PBMCs or T cells enriched from blood (not recorded which). These receptors all stem from a woman in her thirties who had been exposed to COVID-19.

V and J are TRBV4-1 and TRBJ1-3, with D tentatively TRBD1 (5 bases). CDR3 length: 17 amino acids. V lost 3 bases, J lost 1 base, and 16 bases lay in between. Looked up from germline, CDR1 is MGHRA and CDR2 is YSYEKL. The CDR3 DNA sequence: TGCGCCAGCAGCCAGGGGTGGGGCCCGCAGTCTGGAAACACCATATATTTT. Protein sequence: CASSQGWGPQSGNTIYF.

The V and J genes are TRBV18 and TRBJ2-7; D ambiguous. Germline-derived CDR1 and CDR2 are KGHSH and LQKENI. V lost 3 bases and J lost 4, with 13 bases in between. The CDR3 is made up of 14 amino acids. As DNA, the CDR3 is TGTGCCAGCTCACCCCCGGCGGCGTCGTACGAGCAGTACTTC. Protein product: CASSPPAASYEQYF.

This clone was counted once. V gene TRBV6-2 or TRBV6-3 combines with J gene TRBJ1-5; 8 bases line up with TRBD1. The germline V gene has CDR1 MNHEY and CDR2 SVGEGT. The V segment lost 5 bases and the J segment 2 bases; nucleotides outside the gene matches: 5. The CDR3 length is 15 residues. For the CDR3, the DNA is TGTGCCAGCAGTCCCCCAGGGGGCGGCAATCAGCCCCAGCATTTT. As protein: CASSPPGGGNQPQHF.

This clone appeared a single time. This chain joins TRBV5-1 and TRBJ1-4; maybe TRBD1 (5 bases). V lost 4 bases, J lost 5 bases, and 18 bases lay in between. The CDR3 is 16 residues long. Germline V gene lookup returns CDR1 SGHRS and CDR2 YFSETQ. The CDR3 DNA reads TGCGCCAGCAGCGGGGGGACGGAGAGACTCAATGAAAAACTGTTTTTT. It encodes CASSGGTERLNEKLFF.

The V gene is TRBV2, the J gene TRBJ1-4; 11 bases line up with TRBD1. The CDR3 is 14 amino acids. Germline CDR1 and CDR2: SNHLY and FYNNEI. J gave up 8 bases and V 3 bases, and 2 bases lay outside the gene matches. CDR3 bases: TGTGCCAGCAGTGAGTGGGACAGGGGGGAAAAACTGTTTTTT. The encoded protein is CASSEWDRGEKLFF.

The rearrangement links TRBV27 to TRBJ2-1; TRBD2 might be the D (7 bases). V lost 4 bases, J lost 0 bases, and 10 bases lay in between. Germline V gene sequence: CDR1 MNHEY, CDR2 SMNVEV (reference sequence). CDR3 size: 15 residues. The CDR3 nucleotides are TGTGCCAGCAGTTGGGGGGGGGCCTCCTACAATGAGCAGTTCTTC. This gives the protein CASSWGGASYNEQFF.

The chain recombines TRBV6-6 with TRBJ2-4, with D perhaps matching TRBD1 (6 bases). V lost 6 bases and J lost 4, with 7 bases in between. The CDR3 covers 12 residues. From germline, CDR1 is MNHNY and CDR2 SVGAGI (reference sequence). The CDR3 DNA sequence: TGTGCCAGCAGAGGACAGAAAAACATTCAGTACTTC. Its translation: CASRGQKNIQYF.

The chain couples TRBV18 to TRBJ2-4; 7 nucleotides align to TRBD1. This CDR3 comprises 15 residues. The ends lost 0 bases at V and 1 base at J; junction bases unmatched: 0. Germline CDR1 is KGHSH and CDR2 is LQKENI. The CDR3 protein is CASSPPDRAKNIQYF. In DNA form, the CDR3 reads TGTGCCAGCTCACCACCGGACAGGGCCAAAAACATTCAGTACTTC.

The rearrangement uses TRBV2 and TRBJ2-3; maybe TRBD2 (6 bases). The CDR3 extends over 12 amino acids. V lost 6 bases, J lost 6 bases, and 10 bases lay in between. Germline CDR1 reads SNHLY; CDR2 reads FYNNEI. The CDR3 coding sequence is TGTGCCAGCAGCGGGGGTGGGGATACGCAGTATTTT. This codes for CASSGGGDTQYF.

V gene TRBV27 combines with J gene TRBJ2-5, with no clear D. CDR3 length equals 15 residues. Trimming stripped 1 base from V and 5 bases from J, with 14 bases between. Germline V gene lookup returns CDR1 MNHEY and CDR2 SMNVEV (reference sequence). CDR3 DNA sequence: TGTGCCAGCAGTTTATGGGCCGAACAGACGGAGACCCAGTACTTC. This sequence encodes CASSLWAEQTETQYF.

V usage is TRBV30 and J usage is TRBJ1-2; the D gene is possibly TRBD1 (6 bases). The CDR3 length is 12 residues. Germline V lookup: CDR1 GTSNPN, CDR2 SVGIG (reference sequence). V lost 2 bases and J lost 6, with 10 bases in between. The CDR3 protein is CAWSLSGDGYTF. The CDR3 DNA follows: TGTGCCTGGAGTTTATCAGGGGATGGCTACACCTTC.

V is TRBV9 and J is TRBJ1-6, with TRBD1 identical over 9 bases. With 4 bases clipped from V and 5 bases from J, the junction kept 1 base outside the gene matches. CDR1 SGDLS and CDR2 YYNGEE come from the germline V gene. This CDR3 comprises 14 residues. CDR3 loop: CASSRQGDNSPLHF. Written as DNA, the CDR3 is TGTGCCAGCAGCCGACAGGGGGATAATTCACCCCTCCACTTT.

This clone was counted a few times. This sequence joins TRBV9 and TRBJ1-2, with a tentative D call TRBD1 (6 bases). CDR1 and CDR2 from the germline V gene are SGDLS and YYNGEE. V lost 1 base and J 5 bases, leaving 18 bases between the germline ends. The CDR3 length is 16 residues. The CDR3 DNA follows: TGTGCCAGCAGCGTATCCCCACAGGGTCGGCGGTATGGCTACACCTTC. Translation gives CASSVSPQGRRYGYTF.